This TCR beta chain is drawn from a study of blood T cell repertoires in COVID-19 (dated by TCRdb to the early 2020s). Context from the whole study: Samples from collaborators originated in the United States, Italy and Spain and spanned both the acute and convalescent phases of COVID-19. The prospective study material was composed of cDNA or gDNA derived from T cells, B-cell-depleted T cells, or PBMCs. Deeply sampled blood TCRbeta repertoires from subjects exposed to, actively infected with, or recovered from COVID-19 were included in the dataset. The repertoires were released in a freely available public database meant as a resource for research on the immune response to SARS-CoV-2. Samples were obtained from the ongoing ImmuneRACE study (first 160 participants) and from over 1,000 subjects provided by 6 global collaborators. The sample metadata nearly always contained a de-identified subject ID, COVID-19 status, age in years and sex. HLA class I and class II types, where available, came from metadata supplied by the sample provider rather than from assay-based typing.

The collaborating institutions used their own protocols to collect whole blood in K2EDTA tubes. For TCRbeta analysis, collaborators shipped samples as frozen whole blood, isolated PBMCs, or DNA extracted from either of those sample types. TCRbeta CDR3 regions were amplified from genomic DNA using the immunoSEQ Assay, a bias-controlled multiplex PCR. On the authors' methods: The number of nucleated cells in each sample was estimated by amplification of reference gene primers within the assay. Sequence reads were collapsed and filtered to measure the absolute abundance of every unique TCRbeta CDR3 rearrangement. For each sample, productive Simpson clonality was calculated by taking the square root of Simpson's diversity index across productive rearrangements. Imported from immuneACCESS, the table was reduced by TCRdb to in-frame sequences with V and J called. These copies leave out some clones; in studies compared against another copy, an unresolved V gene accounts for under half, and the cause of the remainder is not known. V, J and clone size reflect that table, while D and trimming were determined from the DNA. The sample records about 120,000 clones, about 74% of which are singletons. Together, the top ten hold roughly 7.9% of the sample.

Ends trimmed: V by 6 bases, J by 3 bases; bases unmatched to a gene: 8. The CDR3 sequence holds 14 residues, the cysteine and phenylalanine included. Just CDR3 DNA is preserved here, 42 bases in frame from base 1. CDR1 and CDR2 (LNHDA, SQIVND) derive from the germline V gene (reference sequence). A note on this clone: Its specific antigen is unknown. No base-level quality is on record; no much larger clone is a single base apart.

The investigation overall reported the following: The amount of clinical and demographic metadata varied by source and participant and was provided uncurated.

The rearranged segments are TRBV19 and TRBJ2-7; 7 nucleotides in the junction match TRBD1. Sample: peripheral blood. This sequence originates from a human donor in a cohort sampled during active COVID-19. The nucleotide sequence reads TGTGCCAGTAGGGGCGACAGGGTCGACTACGAGCAGTACTTC. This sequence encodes CASRGDRVDYEQYF.